This entry features one T cell receptor (beta chain) sequence. This sample was taken from a study of blood T cell repertoires in COVID-19. Using immunoSEQ multiplex PCR, the repertoire was profiled, and TCRdb retains in-frame clones only, with some absent. The profile shows approximately 150,000 clones, around 80% of them singletons. The CDR3 runs 14 residues. Germline lookup yields CDR1 SGHRS and CDR2 YFSETQ. V was pared by 2 bases and J by 5 bases, with 6 bases of the junction left unmatched. The source of this sequence is a woman aged 70-85 years in a cohort exposed to, infected with or recovered from COVID-19 (not recorded which). Sequencing used PBMCs or T cells enriched from blood (not recorded which). This chain connects TRBV5-1 to TRBJ2-7; TRBD2 aligns across 8 bases. CDR3 DNA: TGCGCCAGCAGCTTCAATAGCGGGACGAACGAGCAGTACTTC. Protein product: CASSFNSGTNEQYF.